Presented here are 29 T cell receptor beta chains from one specimen sequenced in a study of Graves' ophthalmopathy and Graves' hyperthyroidism. Scientists amplified the TCR beta CDR3 regions from RNA transcripts. An opening RT-PCR round employed HTBI primers and preceded a second-round multiplex PCR. Using its own MiXCR run on the multiplex PCR reads, TCRdb lists one record per CDR3 protein. The sample has 900,000 to 1,200,000 distinct CDR3 sequences, less than 45% seen once. Material for sequencing was peripheral blood or thyroid tissue (not recorded which). These TCRs come from an adult man with Graves' hyperthyroidism.

In this sample, this clonotype turned up a few times. The chain has TRBV27 and TRBJ1-1; maybe TRBD1 (5 bases). Germline assignment: CDR1 MNHEY and CDR2 SMNVEV (reference sequence). V dropped 10 bases and J dropped 0 bases, with 15 bases sitting between them. The CDR3 runs 14 residues. This CDR3 reads CATKRAGLNTEAFF. The CDR3 DNA is TGTGCCACTAAACGCGCGGGGCTGAACACTGAAGCTTTCTTT.

This clonotype was detected a few times. This chain joins TRBV6-6 and TRBJ2-7; tentatively, D is TRBD2 (6 bases). CDR3 length: 12 residues. V was pared by 5 bases and J by 4 bases, with 9 bases between. Germline CDR1 and CDR2: MNHNY and SVGAGI (reference sequence). The DNA for the CDR3 is TGTGCCAGCAGTATGGACTATTACGAGCAGTACTTC. This translates into CASSMDYYEQYF.

Remarks on this clonotype: A read error is possible here, since a much larger clone lies one base away. This sequence joins TRBV4-3 and TRBJ1-1; D is unresolved. Germline assignment: CDR1 LGHNA and CDR2 YSLEER. With 1 base removed from V and 3 bases from J, the gap between germline ends came to 6 bases. The CDR3 consists of 13 residues. The CDR3, as DNA: TGCGCCAGCAGCCAAGCTCAGTACACTGAAGCTTTCTTT. Its protein is CASSQAQYTEAFF.

A word on this clonotype: At one boundary the junction diverges from the germline segment, which might be a read error. The rearrangement joins TRBV25-1 to TRBJ2-6, with TRBD1 matching 12 bases. Germline lookup yields CDR1 MGHDK and CDR2 SYGVNS. There are 15 residues in the CDR3. The CDR3 coding sequence is TGTGCCAGCAGAAAACCGGGACAGGGGGCCTACGTCCTGACTTTC. Its protein product is CASRKPGQGAYVLTF. The full variable domain, with the rest looked up from reference TRBV25-1 and TRBJ2-6, is EADIYQTPRYLVIGTGKKITLECSQTMGHDKMYWYQQDPGMELHLIHYSYGVNSTEKGDLSSESTVSRIRTEHFPLTLESARPSHTSQYLCASRKPGQGAYVLTFGAGSRLTVL.

This clonotype was detected only a few times. This chain links TRBV13 with TRBJ2-2; TRBD2 might be the D (5 bases). The length of the CDR3 is 16 residues. The V gene's germline CDR1 is PRHDT and CDR2 FYEKMQ (reference sequence). Trimming took off 2 bases at V and 1 base at J, with 11 bases between the two ends. CDR3 sequence reads: CASSLNTRRNTGELFF. CDR3 nucleotide sequence: TGTGCCAGCAGCTTAAACACTAGGCGGAACACCGGGGAGCTGTTTTTT.

The chain uses TRBV6-9 and TRBJ1-1; D perhaps matches TRBD1 (6 bases). Germline CDR1 MNHGY, CDR2 SVAAGI. This CDR3 spans 16 amino acids. V lost 6 bases to trimming and J lost 1 base, with 18 bases between them. CDR3 sequence: CASSLRGGSGNTEAFF. In DNA, the CDR3 is TGTGCCAGCAGCCTTCGGGGGGGCTCAGGGAACACTGAAGCTTTCTTT.

This chain connects TRBV7-2 to TRBJ2-7; D not resolved. V was shortened by 2 bases and J by 5 bases, with 10 bases between the two germline ends. The CDR3 loop spans 13 amino acids. Looked up from germline, CDR1 is SGHTA and CDR2 is FQGNSA. In nucleotides, the CDR3 is TGTGCCAGCAGCTTAAGCGCAGGAGACGAGCAGTACTTC. It encodes CASSLSAGDEQYF.

The genes are TRBV7-8 and TRBJ2-5; possibly TRBD1 or TRBD2 for D (5 bases each). TRBJ2-1 explains the end of the DNA better; the J call may be wrong. From germline, CDR1 is SGHVS and CDR2 FQNEAQ. The CDR3 consists of 13 residues. The DNA of the CDR3 is TGTGCCAGCAGCTTACAACAGGTTGGGGGACAGTTCTTC. Its protein is CASSLQQVGGQFF.

The V and J genes are TRBV20-1 and TRBJ1-4, with 8 nucleotides matching TRBD1. The CDR3 consists of 13 residues. V lost 5 bases and J lost 3; bases outside the gene matches: 2. CDR1 and CDR2 (germline): DFQATT, SNEGSKA (reference sequence). The CDR3, as DNA: TGCAGTGCTGGGGGACAGGCTAATGAAAAACTGTTTTTT. Translation: CSAGGQANEKLFF.

This clonotype was counted many times. V and J are TRBV7-2 and TRBJ2-5; TRBD1 matches at 9 bases. The germline CDR1 and CDR2 sequences are SGHTA and FQGNSA. The CDR3 runs to 16 residues. The V and J ends lost 5 bases and 4 bases, in that order; junction bases with no gene match: 11. CDR3 in DNA: TGTGCCAGCAGCCCCGAAGACAGGGGGTGGGGAGAGACCCAGTACTTC. This sequence encodes CASSPEDRGWGETQYF.

This clonotype showed up many times. V gene TRBV9 combines with J gene TRBJ1-4; tentative D call: TRBD1 (5 bases). The CDR3 totals 16 residues. CDR1 SGDLS and CDR2 YYNGEE come from the germline V gene. The V and J ends lost 0 bases and 13 bases respectively, with 22 bases between them. CDR3 sequence: CASSVDPQATHGGLFF. The CDR3 DNA reads as TGTGCCAGCAGCGTAGACCCACAGGCAACCCACGGGGGACTGTTTTTT.

This clonotype was counted a single time. This rearrangement joins TRBV10-2 to TRBJ1-2, with D possibly TRBD1 on 5 matching bases. The germline CDR1 and CDR2 sequences are WSHSY and SAAADI. The CDR3 loop spans 15 amino acids. Trimming removed 2 bases at V and 2 bases at J, with 12 bases between. CDR3 sequence reads: CASSEPMTVNYGYTF. CDR3 nucleotides: TGCGCCAGCAGTGAGCCGATGACAGTAAACTATGGCTACACCTTC.

J is TRBJ2-7 and V is TRBV12-3 or TRBV12-4; D is undetermined. The CDR3 contains 14 residues. Trimming took off 2 bases at V and 3 bases at J, with 11 bases between the two ends. The CDR3 sequence: CASSLMSPNYEQYF. The CDR3 DNA is TGTGCCAGCAGTTTAATGAGCCCGAACTACGAGCAGTACTTC.

This clonotype came up many times. V usage is TRBV5-1 and J usage is TRBJ1-6; no definite D call. V was trimmed by 4 bases and J by 7 bases, leaving 12 bases between them. The CDR3 sequence is 14 residues long. Looked up from germline, CDR1 is SGHRS and CDR2 is YFSETQ. CDR3 DNA sequence: TGCGCCAGCAGCCCGGGGTACCCCAATTCACCCCTCCACTTT. Its translation: CASSPGYPNSPLHF.

In its sample, this clonotype was seen many times. The rearrangement joins TRBV24-1 to TRBJ1-1, with TRBD1 identical over 7 bases. This CDR3 has 13 amino acids. Per germline, CDR1 KGHDR and CDR2 SFDVKD. Unmatched junction bases numbered 9, after V lost 10 bases and J lost 5 bases. The CDR3 region has the DNA TGTGCCACGGGGTTGGAGGGGGCTACTGAAGCTTTCTTT. As protein: CATGLEGATEAFF.

This clonotype was found a few times. The chain employs TRBV19 and TRBJ1-6; D is unclear. V lost 0 bases and J lost 0, with 9 bases in between. Germline-derived CDR1 and CDR2 are LNHDA and SQIVND (reference sequence). The CDR3 length is 17 residues. In nucleotides, the CDR3 is TGTGCCAGTAGTATAGATTCCGGGAGCTCCTATAATTCACCCCTCCACTTT. Amino acids: CASSIDSGSSYNSPLHF.

The CDR3 DNA sequence: TGTGCCAGCAGCTTATCCCTCAGGGGACTGGAACTCTGGGATGAAAAACTGTTTTTT. Amino acids: CASSLSLRGLELWDEKLFF. This chain joins TRBV11-2 and TRBJ1-4, with D perhaps matching TRBD1 (6 bases). V was pared by 2 bases and J by 6 bases, with 25 bases between. The length of the CDR3 is 19 residues. In germline, CDR1 is SGHAT, CDR2 FQNNGV.

This clonotype was picked up a small number of times. V usage is TRBV6-6 and J usage is TRBJ1-4, with TRBD1 matching over 7 bases. The CDR3 totals 15 residues. V shed 8 bases and J 1 base; nucleotides not matched to a gene: 7. Per the germline V gene, CDR1 is MNHNY and CDR2 is SVGAGI (reference sequence). CDR3 nucleotide sequence: TGTGCCAGCTTGACAGGGTGGGAAACTAATGAAAAACTGTTTTTT. This codes for CASLTGWETNEKLFF.

This clonotype was picked up many times. V gene TRBV29-1 combines with J gene TRBJ2-3, with D hard to call. Deletions cut 3 bases from V and 0 bases from J, with 7 bases between. The CDR3 covers 13 residues. Germline V CDR1 and CDR2: SQVTM, ANQGSEA. CDR3 sequence reads: CSVDGQSTDTQYF. Here the CDR3 DNA reads TGCAGCGTTGATGGGCAGAGCACAGATACGCAGTATTTT.

The rearrangement links TRBV5-1 to TRBJ1-1; 11 bases map to TRBD1. V shed 5 bases and J 10 bases; nucleotides not matched to a gene: 10. The CDR3 has 14 amino acids. Germline lookup yields CDR1 SGHRS and CDR2 YFSETQ. For the CDR3, the DNA is TGCGCCAGCAGAAACGGGACAGGGGGACGTAGAGCTTTCTTT. Translation: CASRNGTGGRRAFF.

The chain combines TRBV10-3 with TRBJ2-7; 12 bases are a match to TRBD2. CDR1 and CDR2 from the germline V gene are ENHRY and SYGVKD. Trimming cost V 3 bases and J 5 bases; bases outside gene matches: 2. The CDR3 covers 14 residues. CDR3 protein: CAISDRTSGDEQYF. Here the CDR3 DNA reads TGTGCCATCAGTGATAGGACTAGCGGGGACGAGCAGTACTTC.

This clonotype was seen repeatedly, ten times or more. The rearrangement links TRBV9 to TRBJ2-5, with D unresolved. V gave up 3 bases and J gave up 5 bases, with 8 bases separating them. Germline lookup yields CDR1 SGDLS and CDR2 YYNGEE. The CDR3 runs 12 residues. CDR3 residues: CASSANDETQYF. The CDR3 DNA reads TGTGCCAGCAGCGCTAATGATGAGACCCAGTACTTC.

The rearrangement joins TRBV6-6 to TRBJ2-2; TRBD1 matches at 7 bases. In germline, CDR1 is MNHNY, CDR2 SVGAGI (reference sequence). V trimming: 5 bases; J trimming: 7 bases; junction bases outside the gene matches: 7. This CDR3 region has 14 residues. The CDR3: CASSPTGASGELFF. The CDR3 coding sequence is TGTGCCAGCAGTCCTACAGGGGCGAGCGGGGAGCTGTTTTTT.

Note on this clonotype: A much more abundant neighbour one base away suggests this may be a read error. The chain couples TRBV4-1 to TRBJ1-2, with 10 positions matching TRBD1. The CDR3 extends over 15 amino acids. CDR1 and CDR2 (germline): MGHRA, YSYEKL. The V gene end was trimmed by 0 bases and the J gene end by 8 bases; junction bases not matched to a gene: 6. The CDR3 is CASSQEVTGGPGYTF. The CDR3 nucleotides are TGCGCCAGCAGCCAAGAGGTGACAGGGGGCCCCGGCTACACCTTC.

This clonotype was seen many times. V and J are TRBV7-8 and TRBJ1-2; D might be TRBD1 (5 bases). CDR1 SGHVS and CDR2 FQNEAQ come from the germline V gene. The CDR3 has 13 residues. Between the trimmed V and J ends, which lost 5 bases and 6 bases, there was a span of 13 bases. The CDR3 loop reads CASSRDGLNGYTF. For the CDR3, the DNA is TGTGCCAGCAGCCGGGACGGATTAAATGGCTACACCTTC.

J is TRBJ1-4 and V is TRBV2; possibly TRBD1 for D (6 bases). CDR3 length: 11 amino acids. Germline CDR1 SNHLY, CDR2 FYNNEI. V was shortened by 3 bases and J by 12 bases, with 8 bases between the two germline ends. The CDR3 coding sequence is TGTGCCAGCAGTGACCCAGGGGAACTGTTTTTT. This codes for CASSDPGELFF.

With regard to this clonotype: Mismatch with germline at one junction end may stem from a read error. The chain uses TRBV7-9 and TRBJ1-5, with a possible D match to TRBD1 (5 bases). Germline CDR1 is SEHNR and CDR2 is FQNEAQ (reference sequence). This CDR3 comprises 14 residues. The CDR3 nucleotides are TGCGCCAGCAGCCAAGTCAAGGGGCCGCAGCCCCAGCATTTT. It is translated as CASSQVKGPQPQHF.

This clonotype came up a few times. This chain uses TRBV10-2 with TRBJ2-7, with 7 nucleotides matching TRBD2. V lost 7 bases to trimming and J lost 1 base; unmatched junction nucleotides: 4. Germline assignment: CDR1 WSHSY and CDR2 SAAADI. The CDR3 is 13 residues long. The CDR3 sequence: CASMEAGSYEQYF. The CDR3 nucleotides read TGCGCCAGCATGGAAGCGGGGTCCTACGAGCAGTACTTC.

For the CDR3, the DNA is TGTGCCAGCAGCCATGTGGGGGGGACCTACGAGCAGTACTTC. It encodes CASSHVGGTYEQYF. The V gene is TRBV14, the J gene TRBJ2-7, with 7 bases fitting TRBD2. Germline V gives CDR1 SGHDN, CDR2 FVKESK. This CDR3 region has 14 residues. Trimming cost V 3 bases and J 2 bases; bases outside gene matches: 4.